The 13 T cell receptor beta chains presented below share a single source sample, sequenced in a study of cytomegalovirus exposure and HLA in healthy donors. Both 60 Vbeta primers and 13 Jbeta primers went into the PCR. The table came from immunoSEQ multiplex PCR; TCRdb's copy has only in-frame clones and leaves some out. The sample holds approximately 290,000 clones, roughly 80% seen once. Sequencing was carried out using PBMCs. These receptors were obtained from a girl aged 2-10 years in good health and CMV-seronegative.

This clone has only a few counts. V is TRBV28 and J is TRBJ2-7; 10 bases are a match to TRBD1. CDR1 and CDR2 from the germline V gene are MDHEN and SYDVKM. This CDR3 has 15 residues. After removal of 5 bases from V and 5 bases from J, the junction contained 9 bases not matched to a gene. The CDR3 spells CASSTPGTGVHEQYF. CDR3 DNA: TGTGCCAGCAGTACCCCCGGGACAGGGGTCCACGAGCAGTACTTC. The variable domain in full, completed from reference TRBV28 and TRBJ2-7, reads DVKVTQSSRYLVKRTGEKVFLECVQDMDHENMFWYRQDPGLGLRLIYFSYDVKMKEKGDIPEGYSVSREKKERFSLILESASTNQTSMYLCASSTPGTGVHEQYFGPGTRLTVT.

V and J are TRBV5-4 and TRBJ1-1, with a tentative D call TRBD1 (5 bases). The length of the CDR3 is 16 residues. Germline loops: CDR1 SGHNT, CDR2 YYREEE (reference sequence). The germline V and J ends were trimmed by 4 bases and 4 bases, with 20 bases remaining between them. The CDR3 reads CASSQLGVGEVTEAFF. DNA for the CDR3: TGTGCCAGCAGCCAACTAGGGGTCGGGGAGGTCACTGAAGCTTTCTTT.

The chain has TRBV28 and TRBJ1-2; TRBD1 matches at 7 bases. J gave up 4 bases and V 8 bases, and 4 bases lay outside the gene matches. The CDR3 contains 12 residues. CDR1 is MDHEN and CDR2 is SYDVKM in the germline V gene. DNA for the CDR3: TGTGCCAGCGGATGGACAGGCTATGGCTACACCTTC. Translation gives CASGWTGYGYTF.

The chain is built from TRBV27 and TRBJ2-1; the match to TRBD1 covers 7 bases. Per germline, CDR1 MNHEY and CDR2 SMNVEV (reference sequence). This CDR3 is 15 amino acids long. The V segment lost 6 bases and the J segment 2 bases; nucleotides outside the gene matches: 7. The CDR3 coding sequence is TGTGCCAGCAGGTTGGGACAGCCTCCCTACAATGAGCAGTTCTTC. This translates into CASRLGQPPYNEQFF.

V and J are TRBV18 and TRBJ1-5, with 7 bases lining up with TRBD1. The CDR3 spans 15 residues. V gave up 3 bases and J gave up 6 bases; unmatched junction bases: 8. Germline CDR1 reads KGHSH; CDR2 reads LQKENI. CDR3: CASSPRDSGTQPQHF. CDR3 DNA sequence: TGTGCCAGCTCACCCAGGGACAGCGGTACTCAGCCCCAGCATTTT.

V usage is TRBV14 and J usage is TRBJ1-1; 7 bases match TRBD1. The germline V gene encodes CDR1 SGHDN and CDR2 FVKESK. CDR3 length equals 13 residues. V lost 4 bases to trimming and J lost 6 bases; unmatched junction nucleotides: 5. The CDR3 sequence: CASSRQGIPEAFF. In nucleotides, the CDR3 is TGTGCCAGCAGCCGACAGGGTATCCCTGAAGCTTTCTTT. The full variable domain, with the rest looked up from reference TRBV14 and TRBJ1-1, is EAGVTQFPSHSVIEKGQTVTLRCDPISGHDNLYWYRRVMGKEIKFLLHFVKESKQDESGMPNNRFLAERTGGTYSTLKVQPAELEDSGVYFCASSRQGIPEAFFGQGTRLTVV.

The V call is TRBV19, the J call TRBJ2-7, with 8 bases matching TRBD1. Germline assignment: CDR1 LNHDA and CDR2 SQIVND (reference sequence). V dropped 5 bases and J dropped 5; count of bases not matched to a gene: 11. The CDR3 has 15 amino acids. The CDR3: CASSPLGQGSHEQYF. CDR3 sequence (DNA): TGTGCCAGTAGTCCGCTCGGACAGGGTTCCCACGAGCAGTACTTC. Full variable domain (missing parts from reference TRBV19 and TRBJ2-7): DGGITQSPKYLFRKEGQNVTLSCEQNLNHDAMYWYRQDPGQGLRLIYYSQIVNDFQKGDIAEGYSVSREKKESFPLTVTSAQKNPTAFYLCASSPLGQGSHEQYFGPGTRLTVT.

The chain employs TRBV7-6 and TRBJ2-5; TRBD2 agrees at 8 bases. This CDR3 contains 17 residues. Germline CDR1 is SGHVS and CDR2 is FNYEAQ. The trim removed 2 bases at V and 4 bases at J, leaving 12 bases unmatched. The CDR3 DNA reads as TGTGCCAGCAGCTTATCCCCAGGGAGGGCGGGAGGAGAGACCCAGTACTTC. Protein product: CASSLSPGRAGGETQYF.

V gene TRBV5-1 combines with J gene TRBJ2-7, with D possibly matching TRBD2 (9 bases). This CDR3 comprises 16 residues. Germline-derived CDR1 and CDR2 are SGHRS and YFSETQ. The germline V and J ends were trimmed by 4 bases and 3 bases, with 20 bases remaining between them. The CDR3: CASSLGQGLAHYEQYF. The CDR3 region has the DNA TGCGCCAGCAGCCTTGGACAGGGACTAGCCCACTACGAGCAGTACTTC. The entire variable domain, with the rest obtained from reference TRBV5-1 and TRBJ2-7, is as follows: KAGVTQTPRYLIKTRGQQVTLSCSPISGHRSVSWYQQTPGQGLQFLFEYFSETQRNKGNFPGRFSGRQFSNSRSEMNVSTLELGDSALYLCASSLGQGLAHYEQYFGPGTRLTVT.

This clone was found once. This chain links TRBV5-6 with TRBJ2-7; D is undetermined. CDR1 SGHDT and CDR2 YYEEEE come from the germline V gene. CDR3 size: 13 residues. The V end was cut by 2 bases, the J end by 5 bases, with 11 bases between. This CDR3 reads CASSLPASDEQYF. In nucleotides, the CDR3 is TGTGCCAGCAGCTTACCGGCCAGCGACGAGCAGTACTTC.

This clone is a singleton in its sample. The chain has TRBV10-1 and TRBJ2-7; D ambiguous. Germline values: CDR1 WNHNN, CDR2 SYGVQD (reference sequence). The V and J ends lost 0 bases and 1 base respectively, with 7 bases between them. The CDR3 length is 14 residues. This CDR3 is CASSESLRSYEQYF. The CDR3 DNA follows: TGCGCCAGCAGTGAGTCGTTGAGGTCCTACGAGCAGTACTTC.

The chain couples TRBV9 to TRBJ2-1, with TRBD2 matching over 14 bases. This CDR3 contains 17 residues. J was trimmed by 8 bases and V by 0 bases; bases with no gene match: 7. Per germline, CDR1 SGDLS and CDR2 YYNGEE. The CDR3 bases are TGTGCCAGCAGCGTAGACTCGGGACTAGCGGGAGTGCATGAGCAGTTCTTC. Translating gives CASSVDSGLAGVHEQFF.

This chain links TRBV4-1 with TRBJ1-1; the D is unclear. From germline, CDR1 is MGHRA and CDR2 YSYEKL. This CDR3 region has 13 residues. Trimming cost V 0 bases and J 11 bases, with 13 bases left between them. The CDR3: CASSQDSLYVAFF. The CDR3 DNA reads TGCGCCAGCAGCCAAGATAGTCTTTACGTGGCTTTCTTT.